This T cell receptor (beta chain) was captured by sequencing in a study of Graves' ophthalmopathy and Graves' hyperthyroidism. The germline V and J ends were trimmed by 8 bases and 7 bases, with 17 bases remaining between them. The germline gives CDR1 LNHDA, CDR2 SQIVND (reference sequence). This CDR3 is built from 13 residues. Amplifying from RNA transcripts, the study obtained TCR beta CDR3 regions. Following a first-round RT-PCR that used HTBI primers, a second-round multiplex PCR was carried out. TCRdb itself ran the multiplex PCR reads through MiXCR, one entry per CDR3 protein. The repertoire consists of 400,000 to 450,000 distinct CDR3 sequences, with around a fifth occurring once and the leading ten covering 2.5% to 3.5%.

V usage is TRBV19 and J usage is TRBJ1-1, with a weak D call TRBD1 (6 bases). This clonotype was obtained from a woman under 30 with stable Graves' hyperthyroidism. Sequencing was done on a sample of peripheral blood. CDR3 nucleotide sequence: TGTGCCAGTCGGAGCAGGGGAGGCCTTGAAGCTTTCTTT. It translates to CASRSRGGLEAFF.